This T cell receptor beta chain was sequenced in a study of T cell repertoires in cytomegalovirus infection. Overall study: Peptides in the study included HLA-C-restricted and HLA-B-restricted CMV epitopes. Indicated by public TCR beta signatures were CMV infection and matching HLA type. General observations from the study: It was HLA-C-restricted CMV-specific TCR beta clonotypes that dominated the response ex vivo.

The V gene lost 0 bases and the J gene lost 6 bases, with 9 bases spanning the gap. The CDR3 contains 13 residues. A note on this clonotype: Antigen: not known.

Each CDR3 protein gets one entry after TCRdb re-called the reads with MiXCR. The sample shows hundreds of thousands of distinct CDR3 sequences, roughly a third of them seen only once. This chain uses TRBV12-3 or TRBV12-4 with TRBJ2-7, with D perhaps being TRBD1 or TRBD2 (5 bases each). This material consisted of cultured PBMCs, taken from culture after CMV antigen stimulation. The receptor comes from a human donor in good health (CMV status not recorded). Some clones in this sample may be carry-over from other donors' samples. CDR3 DNA: TGTGCCAGCAGTTTAGCGTTGGGGGTCGAGCAGTACTTC. As protein: CASSLALGVEQYF.